The subject of this entry is one TCR beta chain. Trimming removed 2 bases from V and 0 bases from J, with 9 bases in between. The CDR3 is 15 residues long. Germline CDR1 reads SGHDT; CDR2 reads YYEEEE. Produced via immunoSEQ multiplex PCR; TCRdb's table is partial and in-frame only. The repertoire holds around 110,000 clones, around 90% seen once, with 1.5% to 2% in the top ten. This specimen belongs to a study of T cell changes during pregnancy in multiple sclerosis. The sample here was peripheral blood, taken after pregnancy. V and J are TRBV5-6 and TRBJ2-1; the D is unclear. The sequence was collected from a female donor with multiple sclerosis, enrolled in a pregnancy study. The CDR3: CASSFPRSSYNEQFF. Here the CDR3 DNA reads TGTGCCAGCAGCTTTCCCAGAAGCTCCTACAATGAGCAGTTCTTC.